Listed below are T cell receptor beta chains from one sample, sequenced in a study of blood T cells in healthy people across ages. TCRdb reprocessed the 5' RACE reads via MiXCR and lists one record per CDR3 protein. The sample consists of fewer than 800,000 distinct CDR3 sequences, more than 20% of them appearing once. Sequences were obtained from blood. These receptors all stem from a man aged 65-85 years in good health. The CDR3 runs from the conserved cysteine through the conserved F or W. D genes are given only for firm matches. Clone size is not always given. Where it is, it says once, few, many or a class for expanded clones.

V gene	clone size	J gene	D gene	CDR3 protein	CDR3 DNA
TRBV12-3/TRBV12-4	.	TRBJ2-5	.	CASRSRREQETQYF	TGTGCCAGCCGATCTCGTAGGGAACAAGAGACCCAGTACTTC
TRBV6-5	.	TRBJ2-7	.	CASSPGAYYEQYF	TGTGCCAGCAGCCCCGGGGCCTACTACGAGCAGTACTTC
TRBV20-1	many	TRBJ2-3	.	CSAPLDSDTQYF	TGCAGTGCCCCATTGGACTCAGATACGCAGTATTTT
TRBV7-6	many	TRBJ2-1	.	CASSLGGGNEQFF	TGTGCCAGCAGCTTAGGGGGCGGCAATGAGCAGTTCTTC
TRBV5-1	few	TRBJ2-1	.	CASSFLPGLRAMDEQFF	TGCGCCAGCAGCTTTCTTCCGGGGCTTAGGGCAATGGATGAGCAGTTCTTC
TRBV5-1	few	TRBJ2-2	.	CASSLDRGGNTGELFF	TGCGCCAGCAGCTTGGATCGGGGCGGAAACACCGGGGAGCTGTTTTTT
TRBV29-1	many	TRBJ1-1	.	CSVDGGGRNTEAFF	TGCAGCGTTGACGGGGGGGGCCGGAACACTGAAGCTTTCTTT
TRBV3-1	few	TRBJ2-5	TRBD2	CASSQPRRREIRETQYF	TGTGCCAGCAGCCAGCCACGGCGGCGGGAGATCCGAGAGACCCAGTACTTC
TRBV28	few	TRBJ1-3	.	CASSLPGQGSSGNTIYF	TGTGCCAGCAGTCTACCGGGGCAGGGGTCCTCAGGAAACACCATATATTTT
TRBV2	few	TRBJ2-5	.	CASRTEGQETQYF	TGTGCCAGCCGAACCGAAGGACAAGAGACCCAGTACTTC
TRBV6-6	.	TRBJ2-1	.	CASSSGRNNEQFF	TGTGCCAGCAGTTCTGGACGGAACAATGAGCAGTTCTTC
TRBV29-1	.	TRBJ2-7	TRBD1	CSPLTRQGAYEQYF	TGCAGCCCCTTAACTAGACAGGGGGCCTACGAGCAGTACTTC
TRBV12-3/TRBV12-4	few	TRBJ2-1	.	CASIKEVGEGSREQFF	TGTGCCAGCATCAAAGAGGTGGGAGAGGGTTCGAGGGAGCAGTTCTTC
TRBV4-3	few	TRBJ2-1	TRBD2	CASSQASGLAGLIEQFF	TGCGCCAGCAGCCAAGCCTCGGGGCTAGCGGGTTTGATTGAGCAGTTCTTC
TRBV25-1	.	TRBJ2-5	.	CASTNVRASEETQYF	TGTGCCAGCACCAACGTGAGGGCGAGTGAAGAGACCCAGTACTTC
TRBV20-1	.	TRBJ2-7	TRBD2	CSAIRTSGLYEQYF	TGCAGTGCTATAAGGACTAGCGGACTATACGAGCAGTACTTC
TRBV20-1	few	TRBJ1-5	.	CSAITDSNQPQHF	TGCAGTGCCATTACTGATAGCAATCAGCCCCAGCATTTT
TRBV7-9	few	TRBJ1-2	.	CASSPDANYGYTF	TGTGCCAGCAGCCCTGACGCTAACTATGGCTACACCTTC
TRBV29-1	.	TRBJ1-1	TRBD1	CSVHRGWAEAFF	TGCAGCGTTCACAGGGGTTGGGCTGAAGCTTTCTTT
TRBV29-1	few	TRBJ2-7	.	CSVDRTDGEQYF	TGCAGCGTCGACCGGACAGATGGCGAGCAGTACTTC
TRBV7-2	.	TRBJ2-3	.	CASSFLTGTDTQYF	TGTGCCAGCAGCTTTCTAACAGGAACAGATACGCAGTATTTT
TRBV3-1	.	TRBJ2-1	TRBD2	CASSQPLSGLAGNEQFF	TGTGCCAGCAGCCAACCCCTCTCGGGACTAGCGGGCAATGAGCAGTTCTTC
TRBV20-1	.	TRBJ2-3	TRBD2	CSARDWASGSTDTQYF	TGCAGTGCTAGAGATTGGGCTAGCGGAAGCACAGATACGCAGTATTTT
TRBV6-2/TRBV6-3	few	TRBJ2-4	.	CASQEWKNIQYF	TGTGCCAGCCAGGAGTGGAAGAACATTCAGTACTTC
TRBV6-6	.	TRBJ2-7	.	CASSYFGGSLNEQYF	TGTGCCAGCAGTTACTTCGGAGGGAGTCTAAACGAGCAGTACTTC
TRBV5-5	.	TRBJ2-7	.	CASSWTLSYEQYF	TGTGCCAGCAGCTGGACCTTATCCTACGAGCAGTACTTC
TRBV6-2/TRBV6-3	.	TRBJ2-7	TRBD2	CTSSWGTSGTYEQYF	TGTACCAGCAGTTGGGGGACTAGCGGAACCTACGAGCAGTACTTC
TRBV25-1	few	TRBJ2-4	TRBD2	CASSGRQLAGGDIQYF	TGTGCCAGCAGTGGACGGCAACTAGCGGGAGGCGACATTCAGTACTTC
TRBV6-1	.	TRBJ1-1	.	CASLPGQTNTEAFF	TGTGCCAGCCTCCCCGGACAGACCAACACTGAAGCTTTCTTT
TRBV4-3	few	TRBJ2-1	TRBD2	CASSQGGLVDEQFF	TGCGCCAGCAGCCAAGGCGGACTAGTCGATGAGCAGTTCTTC
TRBV20-1	.	TRBJ2-7	.	CSAGHLTGNYEQYF	TGCAGTGCTGGCCATCTGACGGGGAACTACGAGCAGTACTTC
TRBV5-6	.	TRBJ1-2	.	CASSTGSDDGYTF	TGTGCCAGCAGCACGGGGTCCGACGATGGCTACACCTTC
TRBV30	few	TRBJ2-2	.	CAWSVDSTTGELFF	TGTGCCTGGAGTGTTGACAGTACGACCGGGGAGCTGTTTTTT
TRBV20-1	.	TRBJ2-5	TRBD2	CSASKRLAEQETQYF	TGCAGTGCTAGTAAGAGACTAGCGGAACAAGAGACCCAGTACTTC
TRBV4-1	few	TRBJ2-7	.	CASSQDINKYSYEQYF	TGCGCCAGCAGCCAAGATATTAACAAATACTCCTACGAGCAGTACTTC
TRBV5-5	.	TRBJ2-1	TRBD2	CASSLDSGSTNEQFF	TGTGCCAGCAGCTTGGATAGCGGGAGTACCAATGAGCAGTTCTTC
TRBV20-1	few	TRBJ2-1	TRBD2	CSAPSGTSYNEQFF	TGCAGTGCGCCTAGCGGGACCTCCTACAATGAGCAGTTCTTC